This T cell receptor (beta chain) was obtained from a study of blood T cell repertoires in COVID-19. Study at large: Sample material is recorded as cDNA or gDNA derived from T cells, B-cell-depleted T cells, or PBMCs.

Deletions cut 6 bases from V and 6 bases from J, with 9 bases between. This CDR3 comprises 11 residues. From germline, CDR1 is DFQATT and CDR2 SNEGSKA (reference sequence). Original data processing: Using reference gene primer amplification, nucleated cell counts were estimated. The table came from immunoSEQ multiplex PCR; TCRdb's copy has only in-frame clones and leaves some out. That table supplies the V and J calls and clone size; D and trimming were determined from the DNA. The table shows 300,000 to 450,000 clones, with roughly 87% occurring only once. This clone was counted a single time. In Seattle, patients joined the study during active infection and were tracked longitudinally.

The origin of this receptor is a woman aged 60 to 75 with COVID-19, enrolled during active disease. The chain recombines TRBV20-1 with TRBJ2-4; D possibly corresponds to TRBD2 (6 bases). Sequencing was performed on peripheral blood. Written as DNA, the CDR3 is TGCAGTGCCCTAGCGCCAAACATTCAGTACTTC. This sequence encodes CSALAPNIQYF.